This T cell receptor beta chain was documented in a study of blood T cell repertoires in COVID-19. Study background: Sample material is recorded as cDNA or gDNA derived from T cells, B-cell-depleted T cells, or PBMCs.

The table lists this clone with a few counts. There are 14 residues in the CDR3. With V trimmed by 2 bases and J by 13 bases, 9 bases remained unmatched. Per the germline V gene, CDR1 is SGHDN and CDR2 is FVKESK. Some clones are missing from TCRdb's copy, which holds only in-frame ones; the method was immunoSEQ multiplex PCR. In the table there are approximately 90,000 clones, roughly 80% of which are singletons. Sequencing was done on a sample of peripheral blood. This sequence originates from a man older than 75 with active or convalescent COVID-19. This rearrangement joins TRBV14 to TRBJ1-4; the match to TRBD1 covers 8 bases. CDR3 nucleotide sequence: TGTGCCAGCAGCCAACATCAATCAGGGGGCAGACTGTTTTTT. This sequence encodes CASSQHQSGGRLFF.